The clone carrying this T cell receptor (delta chain) appeared a few times. The antigen is not known. CDR1 and CDR2 (germline): TSWWSYY, QGS. There are 12 residues in the CDR3. Between the trimmed V and J ends, which lost 5 bases and 3 bases, there was a span of 7 bases. This record belongs to a study of gammadelta T cells in human blood. General study results and limits: Microbial exposure reportedly appeared to drive polyclonal expansion of innate gamma-delta T cells right after birth.

TCRdb reprocessed the RT-PCR reads using CATT. The sample lists 1,400 or so delta-chain clones; about 32% were seen once. This clonotype was obtained from a human fetus. Material for sequencing was non-Vgamma9Vdelta2 gamma-delta T cells from fetal blood. The V and J genes are TRDV1 and TRDJ1; the D is unclear. The DNA for the CDR3 is TGTGCTCTTGGGAGTCAACCCGATAAACTCATCTTT. It translates to CALGSQPDKLIF.